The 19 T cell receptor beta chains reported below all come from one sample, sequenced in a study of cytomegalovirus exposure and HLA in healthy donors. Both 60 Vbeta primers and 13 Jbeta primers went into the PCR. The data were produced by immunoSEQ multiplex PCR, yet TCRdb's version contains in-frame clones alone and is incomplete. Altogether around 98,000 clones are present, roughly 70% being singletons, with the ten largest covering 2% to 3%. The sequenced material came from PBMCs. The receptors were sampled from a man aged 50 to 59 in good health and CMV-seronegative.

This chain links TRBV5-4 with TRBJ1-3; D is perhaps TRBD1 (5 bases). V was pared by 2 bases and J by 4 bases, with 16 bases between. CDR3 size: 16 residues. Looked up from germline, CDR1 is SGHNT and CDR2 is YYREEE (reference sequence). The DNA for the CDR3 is TGTGCCAGCAGCTTCGGGGGAAGTAGTTCCGGAAACACCATATATTTT. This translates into CASSFGGSSSGNTIYF.

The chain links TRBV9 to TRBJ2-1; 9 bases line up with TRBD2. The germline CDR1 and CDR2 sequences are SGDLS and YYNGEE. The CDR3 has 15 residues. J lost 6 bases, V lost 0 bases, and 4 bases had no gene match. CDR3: CASSVAAGGGNEQFF. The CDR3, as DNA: TGTGCCAGCAGCGTAGCGGCGGGAGGGGGCAATGAGCAGTTCTTC.

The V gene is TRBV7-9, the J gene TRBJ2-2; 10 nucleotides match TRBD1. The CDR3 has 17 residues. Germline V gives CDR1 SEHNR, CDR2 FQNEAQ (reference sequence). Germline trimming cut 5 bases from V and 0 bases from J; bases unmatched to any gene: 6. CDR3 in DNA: TGTGCCAGCAGCGTTGGGACAGGGGCTTCGAACACCGGGGAGCTGTTTTTT. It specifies CASSVGTGASNTGELFF.

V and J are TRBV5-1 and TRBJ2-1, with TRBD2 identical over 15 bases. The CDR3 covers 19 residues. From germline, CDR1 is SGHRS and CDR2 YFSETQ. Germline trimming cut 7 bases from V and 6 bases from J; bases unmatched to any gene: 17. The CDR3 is CASRRTSGGAKVSVNEQFF. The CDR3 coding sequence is TGCGCCAGCCGAAGGACTAGCGGGGGGGCCAAGGTTTCCGTCAATGAGCAGTTCTTC. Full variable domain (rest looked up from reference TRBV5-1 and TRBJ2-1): KAGVTQTPRYLIKTRGQQVTLSCSPISGHRSVSWYQQTPGQGLQFLFEYFSETQRNKGNFPGRFSGRQFSNSRSEMNVSTLELGDSALYLCASRRTSGGAKVSVNEQFFGPGTRLTVL.

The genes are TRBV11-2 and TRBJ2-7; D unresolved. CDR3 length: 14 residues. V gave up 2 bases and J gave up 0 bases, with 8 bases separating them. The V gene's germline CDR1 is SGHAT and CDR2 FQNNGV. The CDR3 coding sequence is TGTGCCAGCAGCTTATGGAGAGACTCCTACGAGCAGTACTTC. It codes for CASSLWRDSYEQYF. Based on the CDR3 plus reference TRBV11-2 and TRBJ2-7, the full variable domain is EAGVAQSPRYKIIEKRQSVAFWCNPISGHATLYWYQQILGQGPKLLIQFQNNGVVDDSQLPKDRFSAERLKGVDSTLKIQPAKLEDSAVYLCASSLWRDSYEQYFGPGTRLTVT.

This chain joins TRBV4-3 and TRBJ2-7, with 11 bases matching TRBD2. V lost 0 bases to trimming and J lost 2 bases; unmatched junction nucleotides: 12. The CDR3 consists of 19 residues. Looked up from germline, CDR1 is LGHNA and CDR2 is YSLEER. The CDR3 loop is CASSQDLPSGGKYTYEQYF. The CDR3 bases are TGCGCCAGCAGCCAAGATCTTCCTAGCGGGGGGAAATACACCTACGAGCAGTACTTC.

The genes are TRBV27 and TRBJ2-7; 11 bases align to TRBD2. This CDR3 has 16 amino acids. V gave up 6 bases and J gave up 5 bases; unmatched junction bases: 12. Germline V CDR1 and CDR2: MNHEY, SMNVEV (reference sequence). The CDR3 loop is CASSPLPGLAAHEQYF. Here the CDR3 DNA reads TGTGCCAGCAGCCCTTTGCCGGGACTAGCGGCCCACGAGCAGTACTTC.

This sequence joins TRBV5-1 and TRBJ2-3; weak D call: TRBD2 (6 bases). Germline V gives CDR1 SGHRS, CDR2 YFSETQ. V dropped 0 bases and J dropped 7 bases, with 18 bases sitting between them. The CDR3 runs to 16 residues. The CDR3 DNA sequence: TGCGCCAGCAGCTTGGTTGGGACTCACCGGGGCAATACGCAGTATTTT. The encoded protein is CASSLVGTHRGNTQYF.

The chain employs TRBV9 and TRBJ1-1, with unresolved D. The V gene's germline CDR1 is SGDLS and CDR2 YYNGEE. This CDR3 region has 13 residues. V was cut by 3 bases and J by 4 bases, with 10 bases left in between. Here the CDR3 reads CASSGTSGTEAFF. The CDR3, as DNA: TGTGCCAGCAGCGGTACGAGTGGCACTGAAGCTTTCTTT.

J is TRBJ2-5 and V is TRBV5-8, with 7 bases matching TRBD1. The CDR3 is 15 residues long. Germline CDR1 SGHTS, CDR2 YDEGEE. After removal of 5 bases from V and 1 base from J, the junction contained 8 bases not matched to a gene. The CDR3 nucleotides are TGTGCCAGCAGTACCGGGGACAGTACCCAAGAGACCCAGTACTTC. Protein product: CASSTGDSTQETQYF. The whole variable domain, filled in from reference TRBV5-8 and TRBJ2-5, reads EAGVTQSPTHLIKTRGQQATLRCSPISGHTSVYWYQQALGLGLQFLLWYDEGEERNRGNFPPRFSGRQFPNYSSELNVNALELEDSALYLCASSTGDSTQETQYFGPGTRLLVL.

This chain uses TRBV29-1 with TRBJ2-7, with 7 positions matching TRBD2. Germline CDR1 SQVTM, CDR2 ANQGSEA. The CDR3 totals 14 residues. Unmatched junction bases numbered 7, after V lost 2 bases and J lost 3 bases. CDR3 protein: CSVETGGRVYEQYF. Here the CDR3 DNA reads TGCAGCGTTGAAACTGGCGGGAGAGTCTACGAGCAGTACTTC.

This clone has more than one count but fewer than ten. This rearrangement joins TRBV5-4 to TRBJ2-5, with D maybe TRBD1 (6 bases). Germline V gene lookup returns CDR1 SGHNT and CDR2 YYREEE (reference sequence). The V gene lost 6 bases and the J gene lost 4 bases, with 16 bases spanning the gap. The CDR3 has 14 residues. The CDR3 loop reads CASMAGVSGETQYF. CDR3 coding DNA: TGTGCCAGCATGGCAGGGGTTTCTGGAGAGACCCAGTACTTC.

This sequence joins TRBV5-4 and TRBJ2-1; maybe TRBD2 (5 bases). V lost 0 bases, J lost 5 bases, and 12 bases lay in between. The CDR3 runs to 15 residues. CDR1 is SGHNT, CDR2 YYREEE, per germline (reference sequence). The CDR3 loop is CASSLGGRGDNEQFF. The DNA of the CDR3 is TGTGCCAGCAGCTTGGGAGGGAGAGGTGACAATGAGCAGTTCTTC.

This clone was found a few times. The CDR3 sequence: CSASGQMNTEAFF. CDR3 bases: TGCAGCGCCAGTGGACAGATGAACACTGAAGCTTTCTTT. The V call is TRBV29-1, the J call TRBJ1-1, with a tentative D call TRBD1 (6 bases). Germline V lookup: CDR1 SQVTM, CDR2 ANQGSEA. CDR3 length: 13 residues. The V and J ends lost 7 bases and 0 bases respectively, with 12 bases between them. Full variable domain (remainder filled in from reference TRBV29-1 and TRBJ1-1): SAVISQKPSRDICQRGTSLTIQCQVDSQVTMMFWYRQQPGQSLTLIATANQGSEATYESGFVIDKFPISRPNLTFSTLTVSNMSPEDSSIYLCSASGQMNTEAFFGQGTRLTVV.

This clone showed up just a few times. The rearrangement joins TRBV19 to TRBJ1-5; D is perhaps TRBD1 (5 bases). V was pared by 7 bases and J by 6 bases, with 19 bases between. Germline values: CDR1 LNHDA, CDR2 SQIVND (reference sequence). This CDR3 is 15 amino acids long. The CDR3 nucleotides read TGTGCCAGTACCATGACTGCCGGGGGAAGTCAGCCCCAGCATTTT. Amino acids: CASTMTAGGSQPQHF. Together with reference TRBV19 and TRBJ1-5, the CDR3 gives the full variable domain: DGGITQSPKYLFRKEGQNVTLSCEQNLNHDAMYWYRQDPGQGLRLIYYSQIVNDFQKGDIAEGYSVSREKKESFPLTVTSAQKNPTAFYLCASTMTAGGSQPQHFGDGTRLSIL.

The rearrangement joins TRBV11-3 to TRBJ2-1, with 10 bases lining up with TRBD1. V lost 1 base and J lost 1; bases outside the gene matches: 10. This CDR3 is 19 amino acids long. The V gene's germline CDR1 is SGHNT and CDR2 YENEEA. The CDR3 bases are TGTGCCAGCAGCTTAGGTGTGTTGTTGGGACAGGGGTCCTACAATGAGCAGTTCTTC. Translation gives CASSLGVLLGQGSYNEQFF.

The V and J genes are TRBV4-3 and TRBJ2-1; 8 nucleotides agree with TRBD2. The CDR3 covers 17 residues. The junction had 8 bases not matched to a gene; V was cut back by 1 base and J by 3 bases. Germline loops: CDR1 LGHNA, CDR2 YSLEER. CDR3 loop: CASSQGAGGLIYNEQFF. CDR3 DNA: TGCGCCAGCAGCCAAGGGGCGGGGGGCCTAATCTACAATGAGCAGTTCTTC.

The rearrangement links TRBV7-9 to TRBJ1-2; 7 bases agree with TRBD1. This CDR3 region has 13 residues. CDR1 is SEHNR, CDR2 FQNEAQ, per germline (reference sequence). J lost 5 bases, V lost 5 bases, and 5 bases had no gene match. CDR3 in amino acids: CASSGDRLYGYTF. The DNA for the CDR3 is TGTGCCAGCAGCGGGGACAGATTGTATGGCTACACCTTC.

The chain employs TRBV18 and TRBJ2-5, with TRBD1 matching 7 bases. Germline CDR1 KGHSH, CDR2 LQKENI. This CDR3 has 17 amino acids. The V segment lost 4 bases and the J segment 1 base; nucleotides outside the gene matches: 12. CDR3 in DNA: TGTGCCAGCTCACTAATCGGGGCAGGGGGAACCCAAGAGACCCAGTACTTC. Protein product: CASSLIGAGGTQETQYF.